This T cell receptor (beta chain) was obtained from a study of shared clonotypes between healthy human individuals. Notes on the study in general: Researchers sampled only blood; tissue repertoires likely differ.

Per the authors' pipeline: ImmunoSEQ sequences covered only the junction and lacked quality scores; filtering therefore differed. Here immunoSEQ multiplex PCR was the method, and the copy in TCRdb shows in-frame clones only, minus some. That table gives V, J and clone size, and the DNA gave D and trimming. The data show about 520,000 clones, roughly 80% seen once. Concerning this clone: Its antigen is still unknown.

All donors were healthy HIV-negative adults lacking recent acute infections or vaccinations. Genomic DNA for unsorted samples was obtained from about 90 million PBMCs. Germline CDR1 and CDR2: WNHNN and SYGVQD (reference sequence). The CDR3 loop spans 20 amino acids. Trimming took 0 bases from V and 0 from J, leaving 18 bases between them. This TCR was recovered from a woman in her 40s in good health. Some clones in this sample may be carry-over from other donors' samples. Sequencing was performed on PBMCs. The V gene is TRBV10-1, the J gene TRBJ2-6; D might be TRBD2 (5 bases). The CDR3 DNA reads as TGCGCCAGCAGTGAGTCGTTCCGGGGAAACACGTTCTCTGGGGCCAACGTCCTGACTTTC. Protein: CASSESFRGNTFSGANVLTF.